These T cell receptor beta chains were read from a single sample in a study of T cell repertoires in cytomegalovirus infection. Each CDR3 protein is one row after TCRdb ran MiXCR on the reads. This sample has a few hundred thousand distinct CDR3 sequences, with roughly 20% found just once. Sequences were obtained from PBMCs. These receptors were obtained from a human donor in good health (CMV status not recorded). Some clones in this sample may be carry-over from other donors' samples. CDR3s include the opening cysteine and the closing phenylalanine or tryptophan. The D gene is left open where the match is weak. Expanded clones get a size class; other rows say once, few or many, or leave the size out.

D: TRBD1; V: TRBV7-2; J: TRBJ1-1; size: many; DNA: TGTGCCAGCAGCTCCAGCAGGGGGGGGACTGAAGCTTTCTTT; CDR3: CASSSSRGGTEAFF
D: TRBD2; V: TRBV7-9; J: TRBJ2-2; size: many; DNA: TGTGCCAGCAGCTTAGTGGGACTAGCGGCGAACACCGGGGAGCTGTTTTTT; CDR3: CASSLVGLAANTGELFF
D: NA; V: TRBV12-3/TRBV12-4; J: TRBJ1-2; size: many; DNA: TGTGCCAGCAGTTTGGCCGACGGTTACTATGGCTACACCTTC; CDR3: CASSLADGYYGYTF
D: NA; V: TRBV7-2; J: TRBJ2-2; size: many; DNA: TGTGCCAGCAGCTTAGCGGGGTACACCGGGGAGCTGTTTTTT; CDR3: CASSLAGYTGELFF
D: NA; V: TRBV27; J: TRBJ2-6; size: few; DNA: TGTGCCAGCACCTCACCCAGCTCTGGGGCCAACGTCCTGACTTTC; CDR3: CASTSPSSGANVLTF
D: TRBD2; V: TRBV20-1; J: TRBJ2-3; size: few; DNA: TGCAGTGCTCCTTCTAGCGGGGGGGTTGCAGATACGCAGTATTTT; CDR3: CSAPSSGGVADTQYF
D: TRBD1; V: TRBV7-6; J: TRBJ2-5; size: few; DNA: TGTGCCAGCAGCCTATATGGACAGGGAGAGACCCAGTACTTC; CDR3: CASSLYGQGETQYF
D: NA; V: TRBV5-1; J: TRBJ1-2; size: NA; DNA: TGCGCCAGCGGCCCCACCGACAGGCCGTACGGCTACACCTTC; CDR3: CASGPTDRPYGYTF
D: NA; V: TRBV27; J: TRBJ1-1; size: few; DNA: TGTGCCAGCCGGGGGAGGATCGACACTGAAGCTTTCTTT; CDR3: CASRGRIDTEAFF
D: NA; V: TRBV20-1; J: TRBJ1-1; size: NA; DNA: TGCAGTGCTAGGGGGACACCCGGTACTGAAGCTTTCTTT; CDR3: CSARGTPGTEAFF
D: TRBD1; V: TRBV11-2; J: TRBJ1-2; size: many; DNA: TGTGCCAGCAGCTTCTCAGGGGGGAGGAATTCCGATTATGGCTACACCTTC; CDR3: CASSFSGGRNSDYGYTF
D: NA; V: TRBV7-2; J: TRBJ1-5; size: many; DNA: TGTGCCAGCAGCTCCCAGTACCTTCAGCCCCAGCATTTT; CDR3: CASSSQYLQPQHF
D: NA; V: TRBV5-4; J: TRBJ2-1; size: few; DNA: TGTGCCAGCAGCTTGGTCGGCAGGGCTCGCACGAATGAGCAGTTCTTC; CDR3: CASSLVGRARTNEQFF
D: NA; V: TRBV12-3/TRBV12-4; J: TRBJ1-5; size: many; DNA: TGTGCCAGCAGTTTCGGGACGGGAAATCAGCCCCAGCATTTT; CDR3: CASSFGTGNQPQHF
D: NA; V: TRBV7-2; J: TRBJ1-2; size: NA; DNA: TGTGCCAGCAGCTTAGGGGAGGGGCTGGACTATGGCTACACCTTC; CDR3: CASSLGEGLDYGYTF
D: NA; V: TRBV28; J: TRBJ1-5; size: few; DNA: TGTGCCAGCAGTTTATATAGAGGCGGGGGCAATCAGCCCCAGCATTTT; CDR3: CASSLYRGGGNQPQHF
D: NA; V: TRBV28; J: TRBJ1-3; size: NA; DNA: TGTGCCAGCAGTTTAACGGCAGGGACTGGAAACACCATATATTTT; CDR3: CASSLTAGTGNTIYF
D: NA; V: TRBV20-1; J: TRBJ2-3; size: few; DNA: TGCAGTGCTAGAGGCCTCGTCCCAGATACGCAGTATTTT; CDR3: CSARGLVPDTQYF
D: NA; V: TRBV11-2; J: TRBJ2-3; size: NA; DNA: TGTGCCAGCAGCTTAGTTGTGGGTGGCACAGATACGCAGTATTTT; CDR3: CASSLVVGGTDTQYF
D: NA; V: TRBV7-6; J: TRBJ1-2; size: many; DNA: TGTGCCAGCAGCCCGGGCTATTTCAGAAAAGGGTATGGCTACACCTTC; CDR3: CASSPGYFRKGYGYTF
D: NA; V: TRBV6-5; J: TRBJ2-1; size: NA; DNA: TGTGCCAGCAGTCCCGGTCTGCGGCGCGACAATGAGCAGTTCTTC; CDR3: CASSPGLRRDNEQFF
D: NA; V: TRBV19; J: TRBJ1-6; size: few; DNA: TGTGCCAGTAGTCCACGGACAACGCGAATCTCCTATAATTCACCCCTCCACTTT; CDR3: CASSPRTTRISYNSPLHF
D: TRBD1; V: TRBV7-2; J: TRBJ2-5; size: many; DNA: TGTGCCAGCAGCTCGATCGGACAGGTTCAAGAGACCCAGTACTTC; CDR3: CASSSIGQVQETQYF
D: TRBD2; V: TRBV28; J: TRBJ2-2; size: NA; DNA: TGTGCCAGCAGTTTCGTCGGGCGGGGACTAGCAGACACCGGGGAGCTGTTTTTT; CDR3: CASSFVGRGLADTGELFF
D: NA; V: TRBV7-6; J: TRBJ1-6; size: many; DNA: TGTGCCAGCAGCTTAGGGGCTTGGGATTCACCCCTCCACTTT; CDR3: CASSLGAWDSPLHF
D: NA; V: TRBV5-6; J: TRBJ2-5; size: few; DNA: TGTGCCAGCAGCTTGAGGGGGGTCCCAGAGACCCAGTACTTC; CDR3: CASSLRGVPETQYF
D: NA; V: TRBV19; J: TRBJ1-5; size: NA; DNA: TGTGCCACCTGGGGGCGGGGGAACAATCAGCCCCAGCATTTT; CDR3: CATWGRGNNQPQHF
D: TRBD2; V: TRBV4-3; J: TRBJ2-1; size: NA; DNA: TGCGCCAGCAGCACCGGGACTAGCGGGACCAATGAGCAGTTCTTC; CDR3: CASSTGTSGTNEQFF
D: TRBD1; V: TRBV11-2; J: TRBJ1-4; size: NA; DNA: TGTGCCAGCAGCTCCAGCCGACTCTTTCACAGGGGGCAGTTCGCCCACGCAACTAATGAAAAACTGTTTTTT; CDR3: CASSSSRLFHRGQFAHATNEKLFF
D: NA; V: TRBV18; J: TRBJ1-1; size: NA; DNA: TGTGCCAGCTCACCACTGGGGGTGAGGGGGATGAACACTGAAGCTTTCTTT; CDR3: CASSPLGVRGMNTEAFF
D: TRBD2; V: TRBV9; J: TRBJ2-1; size: NA; DNA: TGTGCCAGCACTAGCGGGGGCGACTCCTACAATGAGCAGTTCTTC; CDR3: CASTSGGDSYNEQFF
D: NA; V: TRBV7-2; J: TRBJ1-6; size: many; DNA: TGTGCCAGCAGTCCTTCGGGCTCCTATAATTCACCCCTCCACTTT; CDR3: CASSPSGSYNSPLHF
D: NA; V: TRBV3-1; J: TRBJ2-7; size: NA; DNA: TGTGCCAGCAGCCAAGTGGTGGAGAGAGTCGGCGAGCAGTACTTC; CDR3: CASSQVVERVGEQYF
D: NA; V: TRBV12-3/TRBV12-4; J: TRBJ1-1; size: few; DNA: TGTGCCAGCAGGTCACAGGGTTTAGCTTTCTTT; CDR3: CASRSQGLAFF
D: TRBD2; V: TRBV7-2; J: TRBJ2-1; size: many; DNA: TGTGCCAGCAGCCCTAGACTAGCGGACAATGAGCAGTTCTTC; CDR3: CASSPRLADNEQFF
D: NA; V: TRBV4-1; J: TRBJ2-4; size: NA; DNA: TGCGCCAGCAGCCAAGATGCCGGGGTCCAAAACATTCAGTACTTC; CDR3: CASSQDAGVQNIQYF
D: NA; V: TRBV28; J: TRBJ1-1; size: few; DNA: TGTGCCAGCCCTCTTCCGACTTACACTGAAGCTTTCTTT; CDR3: CASPLPTYTEAFF
D: NA; V: TRBV7-2; J: TRBJ1-6; size: many; DNA: TGTGCCAGCAGCATGAGATGGAATTCACCCCTCCACTTT; CDR3: CASSMRWNSPLHF
D: TRBD2; V: TRBV20-1; J: TRBJ2-5; size: NA; DNA: TGCAGTGCTAGAGGTGGCGGGGGAGAGACCCAGTACTTC; CDR3: CSARGGGGETQYF
D: TRBD2; V: TRBV2; J: TRBJ2-5; size: NA; DNA: TGTGCCAGCAGCGAACACTCGGGGGGGGGTGAGACCCAGTACTTC; CDR3: CASSEHSGGGETQYF
D: NA; V: TRBV27; J: TRBJ2-1; size: few; DNA: TGTGCCAGCAGTTTGCCCGGGGGTTACAATGAGCAGTTCTTC; CDR3: CASSLPGGYNEQFF
D: NA; V: TRBV5-5; J: TRBJ2-1; size: few; DNA: TGTGCCAGCAGCTTGGTCGGCAGGCGCTCCTACAATGAGCAGTTCTTC; CDR3: CASSLVGRRSYNEQFF
D: TRBD1; V: TRBV29-1; J: TRBJ2-7; size: NA; DNA: TGCAGCGTTGAAGGAGGGCAGGGGGCGGTTGAGCAGTACTTC; CDR3: CSVEGGQGAVEQYF
D: NA; V: TRBV7-8; J: TRBJ1-4; size: few; DNA: TGTGCCAGCAGCTTAGGAGTTAACAGGGTTGAAAAACTGTTTTTT; CDR3: CASSLGVNRVEKLFF
D: NA; V: TRBV6-1; J: TRBJ1-2; size: few; DNA: TGTGCCAGCAGTCCTAGAGGGGACCTAGTTGGCTACACCTTC; CDR3: CASSPRGDLVGYTF
D: NA; V: TRBV7-6; J: TRBJ2-5; size: NA; DNA: TGTGCCAGCAGCGAGGGGGGGGTACAAGAGACCCAGTACTTC; CDR3: CASSEGGVQETQYF
D: NA; V: TRBV5-6; J: TRBJ2-1; size: few; DNA: TGTGCCAGCAGCTTTGACCAGTACAATGAGCAGTTCTTC; CDR3: CASSFDQYNEQFF
D: NA; V: TRBV7-9; J: TRBJ2-1; size: many; DNA: TGTGCCAGCAGCTTAGCAGTTTCGAATGAGCAGTTCTTC; CDR3: CASSLAVSNEQFF
D: TRBD2; V: TRBV11-2; J: TRBJ2-1; size: many; DNA: TGTGCCAGCAGTCGGTCTAGCGGGATGGACAATGAGCAGTTCTTC; CDR3: CASSRSSGMDNEQFF
D: NA; V: TRBV20-1; J: TRBJ2-7; size: few; DNA: TGCAGTGCTAGCGAGGTCATCACCTACGAGCAGTACTTC; CDR3: CSASEVITYEQYF
D: NA; V: TRBV10-3; J: TRBJ2-7; size: NA; DNA: TGTGCCACCGCCCAGGATACGGACGAGCAGTACTTC; CDR3: CATAQDTDEQYF
D: TRBD2; V: TRBV24-1; J: TRBJ2-5; size: NA; DNA: TGTGCCAACCAATTATACGGCGGGAGGTTTTGGGAGGGGCAAGAGACCCAGTACTTC; CDR3: CANQLYGGRFWEGQETQYF
D: NA; V: TRBV19; J: TRBJ1-5; size: few; DNA: TGTGCCAGTAGTCAGATGGCCACTGGGAATCAGCCCCAGCATTTT; CDR3: CASSQMATGNQPQHF
D: NA; V: TRBV7-6; J: TRBJ2-2; size: few; DNA: TGTGCCATCACCGGGACTCTTAGACCCGGGGAGCTGTTTTTT; CDR3: CAITGTLRPGELFF
D: NA; V: TRBV20-1; J: TRBJ1-3; size: few; DNA: TGCAGTGCTAGGGGAAATGGAAACACCATATATTTT; CDR3: CSARGNGNTIYF
D: NA; V: TRBV6-5; J: TRBJ1-3; size: NA; DNA: TGTGCCAGCAAGATCGGAAACACCATATATTTT; CDR3: CASKIGNTIYF
D: TRBD1; V: TRBV19; J: TRBJ2-3; size: few; DNA: TGTGCCAGTAGTATCGGGGACAGGGGGGCAGATACGCAGTATTTT; CDR3: CASSIGDRGADTQYF
D: TRBD1; V: TRBV5-5; J: TRBJ1-1; size: many; DNA: TGTGCCAGCAGCTTCGGGGGACAGCACATCCTTTTT; CDR3: CASSFGGQHILF